These T cell receptor beta chains were read from a single sample in a study of cytomegalovirus exposure and HLA in healthy donors. The table came from immunoSEQ multiplex PCR; TCRdb's copy has only in-frame clones and leaves some out. The data contain roughly 100,000 clones, 83% of them singletons. Source material: PBMCs. These receptors came from a man younger than 35 in good health and CMV-seronegative. Each CDR3 is given with its conserved first and last residue. D genes are given only for firm matches. Clone size is stated in some rows and not others, as once, few, many or a class when expanded.

cdr3_length: 17; j_call: TRBJ2-1; v_call: TRBV15; d_call: TRBD2; clone_size: few; cdr3_nt: TGTGCCACCAGCAGAGATCGAGGGACTAGCGGACGAGAGGGGCAGTTCTTC; cdr3_aa: CATSRDRGTSGREGQFF
cdr3_length: 16; j_call: TRBJ2-1; v_call: TRBV7-2; d_call: TRBD2; clone_size: NA; cdr3_nt: TGTGCCAGCAGCTTAGGTCTAGCGGGCTCCTACAATGAGCAGTTCTTC; cdr3_aa: CASSLGLAGSYNEQFF
cdr3_length: 15; j_call: TRBJ2-1; v_call: TRBV11-2; d_call: NA; clone_size: NA; cdr3_nt: TGTGCCAGCAGCTTAGCGGAGAGCTCCCACAATGAGCAGTTCTTC; cdr3_aa: CASSLAESSHNEQFF
cdr3_length: 13; j_call: TRBJ1-6; v_call: TRBV19; d_call: NA; clone_size: NA; cdr3_nt: TGTGCCAGTAGTACCAGGGGTAATTCACCCCTCCACTTT; cdr3_aa: CASSTRGNSPLHF
cdr3_length: 15; j_call: TRBJ2-7; v_call: TRBV5-4; d_call: TRBD2; clone_size: few; cdr3_nt: TGTGCCAGCAGCTCCCGACTAGCGGGAGGGTACGAGCAGTACTTC; cdr3_aa: CASSSRLAGGYEQYF
cdr3_length: 15; j_call: TRBJ2-1; v_call: TRBV9; d_call: TRBD1; clone_size: NA; cdr3_nt: TGTGCCAGCAGCGTAGGAGGACAGGCATCCAATGAGCAGTTCTTC; cdr3_aa: CASSVGGQASNEQFF
cdr3_length: 14; j_call: TRBJ2-1; v_call: TRBV7-6; d_call: TRBD2; clone_size: NA; cdr3_nt: TGTGCCAGCGGTAGCGGGAGCTCCTACAATGAGCAGTTCTTC; cdr3_aa: CASGSGSSYNEQFF
cdr3_length: 14; j_call: TRBJ2-1; v_call: TRBV5-4; d_call: NA; clone_size: NA; cdr3_nt: TGTGCCAGCAGCAACCAGGGGAAGGTGAATGAGCAGTTCTTC; cdr3_aa: CASSNQGKVNEQFF
cdr3_length: 16; j_call: TRBJ2-3; v_call: TRBV4-3; d_call: TRBD2; clone_size: medium-sized; cdr3_nt: TGCGCCAGCAGCCAAGATCTAGCGGGAGGGCCAGATACGCAGTATTTT; cdr3_aa: CASSQDLAGGPDTQYF
cdr3_length: 19; j_call: TRBJ2-3; v_call: TRBV7-5; d_call: NA; clone_size: NA; cdr3_nt: TGTGCCAGAAGCTTAGGGGGGACTAGCGGGAGGATAAGCACAGATACGCAGTATTTT; cdr3_aa: CARSLGGTSGRISTDTQYF
cdr3_length: 14; j_call: TRBJ1-1; v_call: TRBV6-1; d_call: TRBD1; clone_size: NA; cdr3_nt: TGTGCCAGCAGTGCAAGGGACAGGGGCACTGAAGCTTTCTTT; cdr3_aa: CASSARDRGTEAFF
cdr3_length: 16; j_call: TRBJ2-1; v_call: TRBV27; d_call: TRBD2; clone_size: NA; cdr3_nt: TGTGCCAGCAGTACGACTAGCGGGAGGGCCTTTGGTGAGCAGTTCTTC; cdr3_aa: CASSTTSGRAFGEQFF
cdr3_length: 16; j_call: TRBJ1-3; v_call: TRBV5-5; d_call: TRBD1; clone_size: few; cdr3_nt: TGTGCCAGCAGCCTGACGACAGGGAGCTCTGGAAACACCATATATTTT; cdr3_aa: CASSLTTGSSGNTIYF
cdr3_length: 15; j_call: TRBJ1-5; v_call: TRBV18; d_call: TRBD1; clone_size: NA; cdr3_nt: TGTGCCAGCTCACTTGACAGGGCTACCGATCAGCCCCAGCATTTT; cdr3_aa: CASSLDRATDQPQHF
cdr3_length: 15; j_call: TRBJ2-2; v_call: TRBV4-1; d_call: TRBD2; clone_size: NA; cdr3_nt: TGCGCCAGCAGCCCACTAGCGGGATTCACCGGGGAGCTGTTTTTT; cdr3_aa: CASSPLAGFTGELFF
cdr3_length: 15; j_call: TRBJ2-3; v_call: TRBV5-5; d_call: NA; clone_size: once; cdr3_nt: TGTGCCAGCAGCTTGATAAGAGGGAACACAGATACGCAGTATTTT; cdr3_aa: CASSLIRGNTDTQYF